These 26 T cell receptor beta chains came from one sample sequenced in a study of blood T cell repertoires in COVID-19. Using immunoSEQ multiplex PCR, the repertoire was profiled, and TCRdb retains in-frame clones only, with some absent. The repertoire holds about 140,000 clones, roughly 79% seen once, with about 8.7% in the top ten. What was sequenced was peripheral blood. Every receptor here comes from a man over 45 with active or convalescent COVID-19.

The rearrangement uses TRBV15 and TRBJ2-1; possible D gene TRBD1, 5 bases. There are 16 residues in the CDR3. V lost 7 bases and J 0 bases, leaving 16 bases between the germline ends. Germline-derived CDR1 and CDR2 are LNHNV and YYDKDF (reference sequence). The CDR3 region has the DNA TGTGCCACCACCATGGACCGACAGAGCTCCTACAATGAGCAGTTCTTC. Its protein product is CATTMDRQSSYNEQFF.

The rearrangement uses TRBV9 and TRBJ2-3; TRBD2 matches 7 bases. This CDR3 region has 15 residues. V lost 7 bases to trimming and J lost 2 bases; unmatched junction nucleotides: 10. The germline gives CDR1 SGDLS, CDR2 YYNGEE. The DNA for the CDR3 is TGTGCCAGCGGTCTTACGGGGGGATACACAGATACGCAGTATTTT. Protein product: CASGLTGGYTDTQYF.

The gene calls are TRBV27 and TRBJ2-1; 8 bases fit TRBD1. Unmatched junction bases numbered 3, after V lost 6 bases and J lost 2 bases. CDR3 size: 14 residues. Germline-derived CDR1 and CDR2 are MNHEY and SMNVEV (reference sequence). The CDR3 region has the DNA TGTGCCAGCAGGCGACAGGGGACCTACAATGAGCAGTTCTTC. It encodes CASRRQGTYNEQFF.

The J gene is TRBJ2-7, the V gene TRBV23-1; D unclear. TRBV23-1 falls under the ORF class, with uncertain function. The ends were cut back, 3 bases at V and 9 bases at J, with 21 bases in the middle. CDR3 length: 15 amino acids. CDR3 amino acids: CASSHSLAPLFGQYF. The CDR3, as DNA: TGCGCCAGCAGTCACAGTTTAGCCCCACTCTTCGGGCAGTACTTC.

This clone came up a few times. The chain is built from TRBV12-3 or TRBV12-4 and TRBJ2-2; possible D gene TRBD1, 5 bases. The CDR3 is 13 residues long. V shed 2 bases and J shed 6 bases, with 7 bases lying between them. CDR3 protein: CASSLSGSGELFF. The CDR3 nucleotides read TGTGCCAGCAGTTTATCAGGGTCCGGGGAGCTGTTTTTT.

This rearrangement joins TRBV15 to TRBJ2-6; D is perhaps TRBD2 (6 bases). The CDR3 runs 15 residues. Germline V lookup: CDR1 LNHNV, CDR2 YYDKDF (reference sequence). The V and J ends lost 4 bases and 4 bases respectively, with 11 bases between them. This CDR3 reads CATSIGGSGANVLTF. CDR3 sequence (DNA): TGTGCCACCAGCATTGGAGGGTCGGGGGCCAACGTCCTGACTTTC.

The chain recombines TRBV27 with TRBJ2-3, with 7 bases lining up with TRBD1. V lost 3 bases and J lost 4; bases outside the gene matches: 7. The germline V gene encodes CDR1 MNHEY and CDR2 SMNVEV (reference sequence). There are 15 residues in the CDR3. CDR3 region: CASSLIRGLADTQYF. DNA of the CDR3: TGTGCCAGCAGTTTGATTAGGGGGCTTGCAGATACGCAGTATTTT.

The genes are TRBV28 and TRBJ2-2; 7 nucleotides agree with TRBD1. The CDR3 consists of 16 residues. Germline V gene sequence: CDR1 MDHEN, CDR2 SYDVKM. J was trimmed by 4 bases and V by 7 bases; bases with no gene match: 12. CDR3 loop: CASTSPEGAGTGELFF. In DNA form, the CDR3 reads TGTGCCAGCACCTCGCCCGAGGGGGCGGGCACCGGGGAGCTGTTTTTT.

This clone was seen ten or more times. The chain's CDR3 is CASSPHLHSYEQYF. Here the CDR3 DNA reads TGTGCCAGCAGCCCACATCTGCATTCCTACGAGCAGTACTTC. V is TRBV9 and J is TRBJ2-7; D remains unclear. The CDR3 length is 14 residues. Germline assignment: CDR1 SGDLS and CDR2 YYNGEE. V was clipped by 4 bases and J by 1 base, with 12 bases between them.

The rearrangement uses TRBV6-5 and TRBJ1-1; 10 nucleotides agree with TRBD1. This CDR3 is built from 16 residues. V gave up 4 bases and J gave up 3 bases; unmatched junction bases: 8. The germline gives CDR1 MNHEY, CDR2 SVGAGI. The CDR3 DNA is TGTGCCAGCAGTTGGTCCCCGGACAGGGGGGACACTGAAGCTTTCTTT. Protein product: CASSWSPDRGDTEAFF.

The count of this clone is one. V usage is TRBV19 and J usage is TRBJ2-3; 15 bases are shared with TRBD2. The CDR3 has 15 residues. The ends lost 6 bases at V and 5 bases at J; junction bases unmatched: 3. CDR1 LNHDA and CDR2 SQIVND come from the germline V gene (reference sequence). This chain's CDR3 is CASSRTSGRGDTQYF. The CDR3 coding sequence is TGTGCCAGTAGCCGGACTAGCGGGAGGGGAGATACGCAGTATTTT.

CDR3 sequence reads: CASSYQGGRLKNEQFF. The CDR3 coding sequence is TGTGCCAGCAGTTACCAGGGAGGGAGATTAAAGAATGAGCAGTTCTTC. V is TRBV6-2 or TRBV6-3 and J is TRBJ2-1; 7 bases match TRBD2. The germline CDR1 and CDR2 sequences are MNHEY and SVGEGT. With 2 bases clipped from V and 7 bases from J, the junction kept 11 bases outside the gene matches. The CDR3 totals 16 residues.

The rearrangement joins TRBV5-1 to TRBJ2-1; tentative D call: TRBD2 (6 bases). The CDR3 spans 12 residues. From germline, CDR1 is SGHRS and CDR2 YFSETQ. V shed 2 bases and J shed 9 bases, with 9 bases lying between them. The CDR3 reads CASSFSGAEQFF. CDR3 bases: TGCGCCAGCAGCTTTAGCGGTGCTGAGCAGTTCTTC.

Details on this clone: Compared with germline, one end of the junction differs, possibly owing to a read error. The V and J genes are TRBV28 and TRBJ2-1; no clear D gene. Germline V gene lookup returns CDR1 MDHEN and CDR2 SYDVKM. CDR3 length: 12 amino acids. The CDR3 loop reads CANSLAQAEQFF. For the CDR3, the DNA is TGTGCCAACAGTTTAGCCCAAGCCGAGCAGTTCTTC.

The J gene is TRBJ1-4, the V gene TRBV18; unclear D gene. CDR1 is KGHSH and CDR2 is LQKENI in the germline V gene. The CDR3 loop spans 15 amino acids. Trimming shortened V by 2 bases and J by 4 bases, and 11 bases separated the two germline ends. The CDR3, as DNA: TGTGCCAGCTCACCAGAATTACAGATTAATGAAAAACTGTTTTTT. Amino acid sequence: CASSPELQINEKLFF.

V usage is TRBV6-5 and J usage is TRBJ2-5; 7 bases are a match to TRBD1. This CDR3 comprises 14 residues. Germline CDR1 and CDR2: MNHEY and SVGAGI. The V segment lost 8 bases and the J segment 5 bases; nucleotides outside the gene matches: 11. The CDR3 nucleotides read TGTGCCAGCCCGAGAGGACAGGTCCTGGAGACCCAGTACTTC. It translates to CASPRGQVLETQYF.

The chain recombines TRBV28 with TRBJ2-6; D gene ambiguous. The CDR3 is 15 amino acids. CDR1 is MDHEN, CDR2 SYDVKM, per germline. Trimming took 6 bases from V and 1 from J, leaving 10 bases between them. The CDR3 DNA sequence: TGTGCCAGCAGACTTCAAGAATCTGGGGCCAACGTCCTGACTTTC. Its protein is CASRLQESGANVLTF.

This chain uses TRBV12-3 or TRBV12-4 with TRBJ1-4; no clear D. CDR3 length: 11 residues. Trimming shortened V by 6 bases and J by 10 bases, and 9 bases separated the two germline ends. The CDR3, as DNA: TGTGCCAGCAGCCTCGGCGGAAAACTGTTTTTT. Protein: CASSLGGKLFF.

CDR3 loop: CASSSVRVDDTGELFF. The CDR3 bases are TGTGCCAGCAGCTCCGTCAGGGTCGATGACACCGGGGAGCTGTTTTTT. The chain employs TRBV7-2 and TRBJ2-2; a possible D gene is TRBD1 (5 bases). The CDR3 loop spans 16 amino acids. Per the germline V gene, CDR1 is SGHTA and CDR2 is FQGNSA. V dropped 4 bases and J dropped 3 bases, with 15 bases sitting between them.

V and J are TRBV7-2 and TRBJ2-1; 11 bases line up with TRBD2. The germline CDR1 and CDR2 sequences are SGHTA and FQGNSA. This CDR3 comprises 13 residues. J lost 13 bases, V lost 7 bases, and 9 bases had no gene match. CDR3: CASNPPLAGDQFF. CDR3 nucleotides: TGTGCCAGCAACCCGCCACTAGCGGGAGATCAGTTCTTC.

The rearrangement links TRBV6-2 or TRBV6-3 to TRBJ2-7; 7 bases map to TRBD1. Germline trimming cut 0 bases from V and 2 bases from J; bases unmatched to any gene: 13. This CDR3 region has 18 residues. The germline V gene encodes CDR1 MNHEY and CDR2 SVGEGT. The CDR3 DNA reads as TGTGCCAGCAGTTACTCGATAGATCCGGGACAGCTTACCTACGAGCAGTACTTC. Its protein is CASSYSIDPGQLTYEQYF.

This clone showed up just a few times. The rearrangement uses TRBV9 and TRBJ2-2; the match to TRBD1 covers 7 bases. The CDR3 is 14 residues long. Germline V CDR1 and CDR2: SGDLS, YYNGEE. Germline trimming cut 3 bases from V and 7 bases from J; bases unmatched to any gene: 6. CDR3 DNA: TGTGCCAGCAGCGGACAGGGAACTGTCGGGGAGCTGTTTTTT. This translates into CASSGQGTVGELFF.

A few counts support this clone. The CDR3 here is CASSFRGVKETQYF. The DNA of the CDR3 is TGTGCCAGCAGTTTCAGGGGCGTAAAAGAGACCCAGTACTTC. The chain joins TRBV6-2 or TRBV6-3 to TRBJ2-5; a possible D gene is TRBD1 (6 bases). V was trimmed by 4 bases and J by 3 bases, leaving 12 bases between them. Per germline, CDR1 MNHEY and CDR2 SVGEGT. This CDR3 has 14 residues.

The table lists this clone with a few counts. The rearrangement uses TRBV15 and TRBJ1-5; 9 nucleotides match TRBD1. V was pared by 4 bases and J by 0 bases, with 1 base of the junction left unmatched. In germline, CDR1 is LNHNV, CDR2 YYDKDF (reference sequence). There are 15 residues in the CDR3. The CDR3 nucleotides read TGTGCCACCAGCACGACAGGGGGTAGCAATCAGCCCCAGCATTTT. This sequence encodes CATSTTGGSNQPQHF.

In its sample, this clone was seen a few times. The same CDR3 is also encoded by other DNA sequences in this sample. The genes are TRBV7-2 and TRBJ2-7; 9 bases align to TRBD2. The CDR3 consists of 13 residues. V shed 5 bases and J 3 bases; nucleotides not matched to a gene: 2. Germline V lookup: CDR1 SGHTA, CDR2 FQGNSA. The CDR3 spells CASSLSGSYEQYF. The CDR3, as DNA: TGTGCCAGCAGCCTTAGCGGGAGCTACGAGCAGTACTTC.

This rearrangement joins TRBV15 to TRBJ2-7, with TRBD1 matching over 9 bases. The ends lost 7 bases at V and 6 bases at J; junction bases unmatched: 7. Germline CDR1 LNHNV, CDR2 YYDKDF (reference sequence). The CDR3 has 13 residues. The CDR3 nucleotides read TGTGCCACCAAGGGGACAGGGTCGGTCGAGCAGTACTTC. Its translation is CATKGTGSVEQYF.